The 18 T cell receptor beta chains below come from one sample, sequenced in a study of T cells in women clearing cervical HPV infection (dated by TCRdb to 2016 to 2018). The library was generated by the immunoSEQ multiplex PCR assay. The table was pulled from immuneACCESS by TCRdb, which kept in-frame rearrangements only. Such tables lose some clones; where checked, under half of the loss comes from unresolved V genes, and the rest has no known cause. The sample table includes 14,000 or so clones. 7.5% to 8.5% of the sample comes from the top ten. Sequences were obtained from blood buffy coat. These receptors were obtained from a woman aged 18 to 75 with a cervical HPV16 infection that either progressed to CIN3+ or cleared (not recorded which).

The covered CDR3 bases are TGTGCCAGCAGTGGACAGGTTGATGGGTACGAG. It is translated as CASSGQVDGYE. The full CDR3 reads CASSGQVDGYEQYF. V and J are TRBV6-2 or TRBV6-3 and TRBJ2-7; 7 bases line up with TRBD1. The missing CDR3 end, 3 residues past where the read stops, is filled in from the germline J gene. The CDR3 has 14 amino acids. Germline V lookup: CDR1 MNHEY, CDR2 SVGEGT. Unmatched junction bases numbered 8, after V lost 5 bases and J lost 4 bases.

As concerns this clone: The sequence runs out 3 residues before the end of the CDR3; the remainder is reconstructed from the germline J gene. The chain couples TRBV19 to TRBJ2-6; D assignment may be TRBD1 or TRBD2 (6 bases each). The CDR3 contains 19 residues. V lost 3 bases to trimming and J lost 5 bases, with 23 bases between them. Germline V gives CDR1 LNHDA, CDR2 SQIVND (reference sequence). The part of the CDR3 DNA that was read is TGTGCCAGTAGTATCCCCGTTGGCAGGGGCGGGATTAGGGCCAACGTC. This translates into CASSIPVGRGGIRANV. In full, the CDR3 reads CASSIPVGRGGIRANVLTF.

Regarding this clone: The CDR3 is cut off 3 residues early in the read; its end comes from the germline J gene. The gene calls are TRBV7-9 and TRBJ1-2; tentative D call: TRBD1 (5 bases). Germline assignment: CDR1 SEHNR and CDR2 FQNEAQ (reference sequence). The CDR3 totals 13 residues. The CDR3 bases that were read are TGTGCCGTAGAGGGCAGGGCCACAGATACC. This gives the protein CAVEGRATDT. The whole CDR3 sequence is CAVEGRATDTYTF.

About this clone itself: Read data end 3 residues before the CDR3 end; the end is taken from the germline J gene. This chain joins TRBV10-3 and TRBJ1-2; TRBD1 aligns across 7 bases. Germline loops: CDR1 ENHRY, CDR2 SYGVKD. The CDR3 covers 12 residues. V was pared by 8 bases and J by 7 bases, with 7 bases of the junction left unmatched. CDR3 DNA (partial): TGTGCCATCCTTGGGACAGAGAGTGGC. This encodes CAILGTESG. The entire CDR3 protein reads CAILGTESGYTF.

In the case of this clone: The sequenced fragment ends 3 residues before the CDR3 boundary, so the rest is inferred from the germline J gene. The rearrangement links TRBV18 to TRBJ2-5; D unresolved. Germline-derived CDR1 and CDR2 are KGHSH and LQKENI. The CDR3 runs 14 residues. Trimming left V 0 bases short and J 2 bases short, with 7 bases between. This CDR3 is CASSPPSTQETQYF. CDR3 DNA, as far as it was read: TGTGCCAGCTCACCACCAAGCACGCAAGAGACC.

As concerns this clone: The sequence runs out 3 residues before the end of the CDR3; the remainder is reconstructed from the germline J gene. The rearrangement uses TRBV2 and TRBJ1-2, with D possibly matching TRBD1 (5 bases). This CDR3 comprises 15 residues. Germline assignment: CDR1 SNHLY and CDR2 FYNNEI. The CDR3 reads CASSEASGAYNDYTF. The DNA read from the CDR3 is TGTGCCAGCAGTGAGGCTAGCGGGGCGTACAATGAC.

As regards this clone: Read sequence stops 3 residues before the CDR3 end, and the germline J gene provides the missing end. This rearrangement joins TRBV5-1 to TRBJ2-2, with D perhaps matching TRBD1 (5 bases). The CDR3 is made up of 15 amino acids. The germline V gene has CDR1 SGHRS and CDR2 YFSETQ. CDR3 DNA (partial): TGCGCCAGCAGCACGAGTTTCTCTGGGGCCAACGTG. Translated: CASSTSFSGANV. The complete CDR3 sequence is CASSTSFSGANVLFF. The whole variable domain, remainder taken from reference TRBV5-1 and TRBJ2-2, is KAGVTQTPRYLIKTRGQQVTLSCSPISGHRSVSWYQQTPGQGLQFLFEYFSETQRNKGNFPGRFSGRQFSNSRSEMNVSTLELGDSALYLCASSTSFSGANVLFFGEGSRLTVL.

For this clone: The CDR3 is cut off 3 residues early in the read; its end comes from the germline J gene. This sequence joins TRBV5-1 and TRBJ1-5; no clear D gene. Germline V gene lookup returns CDR1 SGHRS and CDR2 YFSETQ. The V end lost 0 bases, the J end lost 3 bases, and 13 bases lay between the germline ends. There are 16 residues in the CDR3. Incomplete CDR3 DNA: TGCGCCAGCAGCTTGGGAACCGGGGATCCCAATCAGCCC. Its protein is CASSLGTGDPNQP. The full CDR3 protein is CASSLGTGDPNQPQHF.

As for this clone: The read ends 3 residues shy of where the CDR3 ends; the end is completed using the germline J gene. This chain links TRBV20-1 with TRBJ2-7, with 11 bases lining up with TRBD2. This CDR3 comprises 16 residues. Germline values: CDR1 DFQATT, CDR2 SNEGSKA (reference sequence). V gave up 3 bases and J gave up 4 bases; unmatched junction bases: 11. The CDR3 bases that were read are TGCAGTGCTAGCCCGATTCTAGCGGGAGGTGGGTACGAG. It encodes CSASPILAGGGYE. The whole CDR3 protein reads CSASPILAGGGYEQYF.

Judged by frequency, this clone is medium-sized (0.01 to 0.1%). The read stops 3 residues short of the end of the CDR3; the missing end is completed from the germline J gene. The chain is built from TRBV19 and TRBJ1-2; D gene ambiguous. Trimming removed 7 bases from V and 3 bases from J, with 9 bases in between. The germline V gene encodes CDR1 LNHDA and CDR2 SQIVND (reference sequence). The length of the CDR3 is 12 residues. The sequenced part of the CDR3 DNA is TGTGCCAGTACGCAGGACTACTATGGC. This codes for CASTQDYYG. The CDR3, in full, reads CASTQDYYGYTF.

In the case of this clone: The sequence runs out 3 residues before the end of the CDR3; the remainder is reconstructed from the germline J gene. The V call is TRBV6-2 or TRBV6-3, the J call TRBJ1-4, with D unclear. V lost 3 bases and J lost 7, with 18 bases in between. Germline V gene data show CDR1 as MNHEY and CDR2 as SVGEGT. The CDR3 consists of 16 residues. The DNA read from the CDR3 is TGTGCCAGCAGTTATGAGGGCGGGGTTCGGCGTGAAAAA. Translating it yields CASSYEGGVRREK. The whole CDR3 reads CASSYEGGVRREKLFF.

On this clone: The read terminates 3 residues before the CDR3 end, so the remaining end is supplied by the germline J gene. The rearrangement links TRBV2 to TRBJ1-4; a weak D match, TRBD1 (5 bases). V lost 6 bases and J 4 bases, leaving 12 bases between the germline ends. Germline V CDR1 and CDR2: SNHLY, FYNNEI. CDR3 length: 14 amino acids. CDR3 region: CASRLQGGNEKLFF. The sequenced CDR3 bases are TGTGCCAGCAGACTCCAGGGTGGTAATGAAAAA.

As to this clone: The sequenced fragment ends 3 residues before the CDR3 boundary, so the rest is inferred from the germline J gene. The gene calls are TRBV27 and TRBJ2-1, with 8 bases that match TRBD2. Germline V gene sequence: CDR1 MNHEY, CDR2 SMNVEV (reference sequence). The CDR3 is 15 residues long. V shed 0 bases, J shed 6 bases, and the junction held 4 bases outside the gene matches. The covered CDR3 bases are TGTGCCAGCAGTTTATCGTCCGGGGGGGGCAATGAG. The encoded protein is CASSLSSGGGNE. In full, the CDR3 is CASSLSSGGGNEQFF.

About this clone itself: The CDR3 goes on 3 residues after the read ends, and that part is filled in from the germline J gene. The V gene is TRBV2, the J gene TRBJ1-2; TRBD1 is a possible D gene (5 bases). This CDR3 contains 12 residues. Germline CDR1 reads SNHLY; CDR2 reads FYNNEI. Trimming left V 11 bases short and J 5 bases short, with 15 bases between. The CDR3 DNA, read in part, is TGTGCCGGAAGTAGGGGAGGGTATGGC. Residues: CAGSRGGYG. The full CDR3 reads CAGSRGGYGYTF.

Note on this clone: The missing CDR3 end, 3 residues past where the read stops, is filled in from the germline J gene. The chain is built from TRBV10-3 and TRBJ1-1; D is undetermined. The CDR3 extends over 14 amino acids. Germline loops: CDR1 ENHRY, CDR2 SYGVKD. V shed 3 bases and J shed 7 bases, with 15 bases lying between them. Incomplete CDR3 DNA: TGTGCCATCAGTGAACCCCGTCTCAAGGGTGAA. It is translated as CAISEPRLKGE. The full-length CDR3 reads as CAISEPRLKGEAFF.

In regard to this clone: The read ends 3 residues before the CDR3 terminus; that terminus is restored from the germline J gene. The chain is built from TRBV20-1 and TRBJ2-2, with 8 positions matching TRBD1. Germline V gene data show CDR1 as DFQATT and CDR2 as SNEGSKA (reference sequence). The CDR3 spans 14 residues. The CDR3 region is CSANPRDRHEKLFF. The covered CDR3 bases are TGCAGTGCTAACCCTCGGGACAGGCATGAAAAG.

With respect to this clone: The sequence runs out 3 residues before the end of the CDR3; the remainder is reconstructed from the germline J gene. V is TRBV29-1 and J is TRBJ2-3, with 10 bases that match TRBD1. Germline values: CDR1 SQVTM, CDR2 ANQGSEA. The CDR3 totals 14 residues. With V trimmed by 3 bases and J by 4 bases, 4 bases remained unmatched. The CDR3 loop reads CSVERGQGADTQYF. CDR3 bases read: TGCAGCGTTGAGAGAGGACAGGGGGCAGATACG.

Worth noting for this clone: Coverage ceases 3 residues before the CDR3 finishes, and the germline J gene fills in the end. J is TRBJ2-5 and V is TRBV14; 12 bases agree with TRBD2. J gave up 4 bases and V 3 bases, and 9 bases lay outside the gene matches. Germline-derived CDR1 and CDR2 are SGHDN and FVKESK. The CDR3 has 17 residues. CDR3 amino acids: CASSQQGLAGIRETQYF. The DNA read from the CDR3 is TGTGCCAGCAGCCAGCAAGGACTAGCGGGAATTCGAGAGACC.